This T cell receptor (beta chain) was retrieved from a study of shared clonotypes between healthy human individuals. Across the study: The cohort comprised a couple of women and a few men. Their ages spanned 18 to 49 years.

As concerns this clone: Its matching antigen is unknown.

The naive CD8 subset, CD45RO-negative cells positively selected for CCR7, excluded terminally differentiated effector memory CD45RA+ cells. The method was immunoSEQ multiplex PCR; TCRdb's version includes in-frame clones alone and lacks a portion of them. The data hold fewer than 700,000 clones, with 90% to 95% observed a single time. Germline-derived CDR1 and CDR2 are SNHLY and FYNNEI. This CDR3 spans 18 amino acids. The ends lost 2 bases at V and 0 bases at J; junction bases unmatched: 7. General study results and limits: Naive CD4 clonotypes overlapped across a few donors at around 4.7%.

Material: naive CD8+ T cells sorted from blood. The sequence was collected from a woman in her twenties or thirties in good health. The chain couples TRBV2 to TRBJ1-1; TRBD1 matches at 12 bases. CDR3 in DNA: TGTGCCAGCAGTGAAATGGGACAGGGGGCGCGAATGAACACTGAAGCTTTCTTT. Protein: CASSEMGQGARMNTEAFF.